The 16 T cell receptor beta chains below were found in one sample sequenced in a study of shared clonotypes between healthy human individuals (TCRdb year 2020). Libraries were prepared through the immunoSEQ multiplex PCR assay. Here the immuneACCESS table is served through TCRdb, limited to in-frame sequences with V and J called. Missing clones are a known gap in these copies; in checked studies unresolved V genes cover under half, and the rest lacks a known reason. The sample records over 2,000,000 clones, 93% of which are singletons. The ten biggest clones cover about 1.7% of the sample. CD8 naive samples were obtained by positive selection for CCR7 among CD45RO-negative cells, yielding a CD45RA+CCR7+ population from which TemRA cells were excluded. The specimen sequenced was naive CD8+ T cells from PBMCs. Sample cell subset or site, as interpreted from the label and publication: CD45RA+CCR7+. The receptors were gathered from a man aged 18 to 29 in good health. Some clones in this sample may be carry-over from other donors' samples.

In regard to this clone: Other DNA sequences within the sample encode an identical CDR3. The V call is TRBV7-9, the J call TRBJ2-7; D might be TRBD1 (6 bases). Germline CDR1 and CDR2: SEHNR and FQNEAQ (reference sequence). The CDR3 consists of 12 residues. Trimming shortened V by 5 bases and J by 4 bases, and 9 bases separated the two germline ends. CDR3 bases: TGTGCCAGCAGCGAAGGGGGATACGAGCAGTACTTC. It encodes CASSEGGYEQYF.

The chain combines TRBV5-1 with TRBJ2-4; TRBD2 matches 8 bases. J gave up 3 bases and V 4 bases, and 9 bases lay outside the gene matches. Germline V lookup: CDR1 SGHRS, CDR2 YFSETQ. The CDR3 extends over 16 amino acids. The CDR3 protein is CASSPLLAGIKNIQYF. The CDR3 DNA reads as TGCGCCAGCAGCCCTCTTTTAGCGGGAATCAAAAACATTCAGTACTTC.

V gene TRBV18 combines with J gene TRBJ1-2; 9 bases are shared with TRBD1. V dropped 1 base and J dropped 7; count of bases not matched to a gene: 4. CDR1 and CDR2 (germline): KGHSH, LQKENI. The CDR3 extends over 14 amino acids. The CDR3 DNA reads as TGTGCCAGCTCACCACGGGACAGGGTGGTTGGCTACACCTTC. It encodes CASSPRDRVVGYTF. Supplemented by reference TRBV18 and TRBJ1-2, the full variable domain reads NAGVMQNPRHLVRRRGQEARLRCSPMKGHSHVYWYRQLPEEGLKFMVYLQKENIIDESGMPKERFSAEFPKEGPSILRIQQVVRGDSAAYFCASSPRDRVVGYTFGSGTRLTVV.

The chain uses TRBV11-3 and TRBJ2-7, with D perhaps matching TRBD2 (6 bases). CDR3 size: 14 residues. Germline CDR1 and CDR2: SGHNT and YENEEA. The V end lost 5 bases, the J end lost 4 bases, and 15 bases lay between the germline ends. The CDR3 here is CASSLRDSPYEQYF. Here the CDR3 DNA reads TGTGCCAGCAGCCTGCGGGACTCACCTTACGAGCAGTACTTC.

The CDR3 region has the DNA TGCGCCAGCAGCCCCCCCGGGCAGAGCATCGGGGAGCTGTTTTTT. It specifies CASSPPGQSIGELFF. The gene calls are TRBV5-1 and TRBJ2-2; D ambiguous. Germline CDR1 SGHRS, CDR2 YFSETQ. V gave up 4 bases and J gave up 7 bases, with 17 bases separating them. The CDR3 totals 15 residues.

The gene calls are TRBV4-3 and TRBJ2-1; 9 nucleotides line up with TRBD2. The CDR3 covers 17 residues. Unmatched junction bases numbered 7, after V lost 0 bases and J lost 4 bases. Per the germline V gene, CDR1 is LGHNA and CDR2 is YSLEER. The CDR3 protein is CASSQDGASGEYNEQFF. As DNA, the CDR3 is TGCGCCAGCAGCCAAGATGGGGCTAGCGGGGAATACAATGAGCAGTTCTTC.

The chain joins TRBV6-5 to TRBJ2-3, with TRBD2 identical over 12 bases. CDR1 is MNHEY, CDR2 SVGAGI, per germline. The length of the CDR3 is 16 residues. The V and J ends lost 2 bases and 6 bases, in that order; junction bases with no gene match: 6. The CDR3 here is CASSYVLAGGLDTQYF. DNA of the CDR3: TGTGCCAGCAGTTACGTGCTAGCGGGAGGGTTGGATACGCAGTATTTT.

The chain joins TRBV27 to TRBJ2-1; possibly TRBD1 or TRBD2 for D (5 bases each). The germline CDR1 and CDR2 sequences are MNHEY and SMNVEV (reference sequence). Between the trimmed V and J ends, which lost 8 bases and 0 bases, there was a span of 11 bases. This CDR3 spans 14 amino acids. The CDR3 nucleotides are TGTGCCAGCGGTTGGGGGAGCTCCTACAATGAGCAGTTCTTC. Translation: CASGWGSSYNEQFF.

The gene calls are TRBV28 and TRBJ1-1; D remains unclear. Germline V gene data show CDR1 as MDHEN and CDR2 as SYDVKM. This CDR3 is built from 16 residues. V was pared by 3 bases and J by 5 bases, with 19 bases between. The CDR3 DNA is TGTGCCAGCAGTTTGGGTCGTATCGGGCTCAGGACTGAAGCTTTCTTT. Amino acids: CASSLGRIGLRTEAFF.

CDR3 region: CASSPVPGLDYEQYF. The CDR3 DNA follows: TGTGCCAGCAGTCCCGTCCCGGGACTAGACTACGAGCAGTACTTC. This rearrangement joins TRBV28 to TRBJ2-7, with 8 positions matching TRBD2. This CDR3 comprises 15 residues. V shed 5 bases and J 3 bases; nucleotides not matched to a gene: 9. Germline CDR1 and CDR2: MDHEN and SYDVKM.

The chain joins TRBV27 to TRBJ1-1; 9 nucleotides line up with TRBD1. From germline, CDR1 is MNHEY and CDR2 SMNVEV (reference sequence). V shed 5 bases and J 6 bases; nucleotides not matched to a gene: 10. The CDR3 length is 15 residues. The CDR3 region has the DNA TGTGCCAGCAGTAAAATCGGACAGGGGAGGGCTGAAGCTTTCTTT. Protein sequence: CASSKIGQGRAEAFF.

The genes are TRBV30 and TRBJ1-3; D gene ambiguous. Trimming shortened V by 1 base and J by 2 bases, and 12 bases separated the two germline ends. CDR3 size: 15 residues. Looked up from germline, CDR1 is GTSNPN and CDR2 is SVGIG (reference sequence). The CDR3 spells CAWSAPSGTGNTIYF. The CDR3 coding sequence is TGTGCCTGGAGTGCCCCGTCGGGGACTGGAAACACCATATATTTT.

CDR3 sequence reads: CASSLVLGQGHGYTF. The CDR3 DNA follows: TGTGCCAGCAGCTTGGTATTGGGACAGGGGCATGGCTACACCTTC. The chain is built from TRBV5-6 and TRBJ1-2; TRBD1 matches at 10 bases. The CDR3 is 15 amino acids. V gave up 0 bases and J gave up 6 bases; unmatched junction bases: 5. Germline-derived CDR1 and CDR2 are SGHDT and YYEEEE.

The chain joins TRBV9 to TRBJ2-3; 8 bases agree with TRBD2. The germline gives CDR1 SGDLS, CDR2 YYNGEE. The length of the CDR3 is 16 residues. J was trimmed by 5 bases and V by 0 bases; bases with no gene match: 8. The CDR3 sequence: CASSVASGSVIDTQYF. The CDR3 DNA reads TGTGCCAGCAGCGTAGCCAGCGGGAGCGTAATAGATACGCAGTATTTT.

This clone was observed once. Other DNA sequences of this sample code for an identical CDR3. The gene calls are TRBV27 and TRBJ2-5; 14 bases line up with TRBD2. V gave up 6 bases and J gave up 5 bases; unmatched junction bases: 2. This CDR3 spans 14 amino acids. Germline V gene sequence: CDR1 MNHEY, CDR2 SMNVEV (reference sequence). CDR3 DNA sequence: TGTGCCAGCAGGAGACTAGCGGGAGGGGAGACCCAGTACTTC. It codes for CASRRLAGGETQYF.

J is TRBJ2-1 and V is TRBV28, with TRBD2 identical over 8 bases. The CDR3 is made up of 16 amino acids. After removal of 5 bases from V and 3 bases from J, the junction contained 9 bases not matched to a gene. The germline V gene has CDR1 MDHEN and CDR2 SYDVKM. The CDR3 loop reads CASSTPREGLYNEQFF. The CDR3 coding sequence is TGTGCCAGCAGTACCCCCCGGGAGGGCCTCTACAATGAGCAGTTCTTC.